The sequence of this T cell receptor beta chain was determined in a study of shared clonotypes between healthy human individuals. The data were produced by immunoSEQ multiplex PCR, yet TCRdb's version contains in-frame clones alone and is incomplete. The sample holds about 2.1 million clones; about 92% are singletons and the top ten take 1.5% to 2%. Notes on this clone: Its antigen remains unidentified.

This CDR3 has 15 residues. Looked up from germline, CDR1 is SEHNR and CDR2 is FQNEAQ (reference sequence). V lost 3 bases, J lost 3 bases, and 7 bases stayed unmatched. Terminally differentiated effector memory CD45RA+ cells were excluded by CCR7 positive selection of CD45RO-negative cells. The study, taken as a whole, reports: The sharing of 5% to 6.5% of naive CD4 clonotypes was seen across a handful of donors.

The chain employs TRBV7-9 and TRBJ1-1, with 7 bases fitting TRBD1. The source is a man younger than 30 in good health. Some clones in this sample may be carry-over from other donors' samples. Source material: naive CD8+ T cells from PBMCs. The CDR3 region is CASSLTQGVDTEAFF. In DNA, the CDR3 is TGTGCCAGCAGCTTGACTCAGGGGGTGGACACTGAAGCTTTCTTT.